This paragraph reports one T cell receptor beta chain. Antigen specificity is unknown. Other nucleotide sequences from this sample produce the same CDR3. The CDR3 covers 13 residues. The V gene's germline CDR1 is MNHEY and CDR2 SVGAGI. V was trimmed by 2 bases and J by 4 bases, leaving 9 bases between them. The donors were members of the validation cohort, which comprised 120 subjects and was separate from the first cohort of some 680 subjects. Sequenced by immunoSEQ multiplex PCR; TCRdb stores in-frame clones only, minus some. The sample lists about 330,000 clones, 87% occurring once. The data were obtained in a study of cytomegalovirus exposure and HLA in healthy donors. The study, taken as a whole, reports: Confirmation was obtained in vitro that a few CMV-associated chains are specific for CMV antigens. It was found in a later analysis that first-cohort TCR clusters tended to co-occur in the approximately 130 validation repertoires.

The clonotype comes from a woman between 25 and 40 years old in good health and CMV-seropositive. This sequence joins TRBV6-5 and TRBJ2-7; D gene ambiguous. Material for sequencing was PBMCs. CDR3 DNA sequence: TGTGCCAGCAGTTACGGTGGCAGTTACGAGCAGTACTTC. It yields the protein CASSYGGSYEQYF.